Each of the 29 T cell receptor beta chains below was sequenced from the same sample in a study of CD4 and CD8 cells across lung adenocarcinoma regions. TCRdb re-derived calls from the PCR reads in MiXCR, one entry per CDR3 protein. The table shows 20,000 or so distinct CDR3 sequences, with about 50% occurring only once. Sequencing used CD8+ T cells from the margin of a lung tumor. The receptors originated from a male donor with lung adenocarcinoma. The CD4 and CD8 labels of this study may be unreliable.

This chain connects TRBV6-1 to TRBJ2-1; TRBD2 agrees at 8 bases. The CDR3 runs to 15 residues. J gave up 0 bases and V 4 bases, and 2 bases lay outside the gene matches. Germline assignment: CDR1 MNHNS and CDR2 SASEGT. As DNA, the CDR3 is TGTGCCAGCAGTGCAACTAGCGGCTCCTACAATGAGCAGTTCTTC. Its protein product is CASSATSGSYNEQFF.

This chain joins TRBV30 and TRBJ1-1, with D possibly matching TRBD1 (6 bases). Trimming removed 1 base at V and 4 bases at J, with 10 bases between. Germline V lookup: CDR1 GTSNPN, CDR2 SVGIG (reference sequence). The CDR3 is 13 amino acids. The CDR3 DNA reads TGTGCCTGGAGTGGAGCCAGGGGCACTGAAGCTTTCTTT. Protein: CAWSGARGTEAFF.

Turning to this clonotype: Mismatch with germline at one junction end may stem from a read error. V is TRBV4-1 and J is TRBJ2-5; 7 nucleotides agree with TRBD1. This CDR3 has 15 amino acids. Germline values: CDR1 MGHRA, CDR2 YSYEKL. CDR3 sequence (DNA): TGCGCCGGGGGCCAAGGGGGCGTGGGCCCAGATACCCAGTACTTT. It codes for CAGGQGGVGPDTQYF.

The chain carries TRBV6-1 and TRBJ1-1; D is unclear. V lost 3 bases to trimming and J lost 6 bases, with 14 bases between them. Germline CDR1 and CDR2: MNHNS and SASEGT. The CDR3 consists of 14 residues. The CDR3 bases are TGTGCCAGCAGTGAGTTTCGGGTCCGGGCTGAAGCTTTCTTT. Its protein product is CASSEFRVRAEAFF.

Sample share makes this clonotype large. The chain combines TRBV11-2 with TRBJ2-1, with 10 bases identical to TRBD2. The length of the CDR3 is 16 residues. CDR1 is SGHAT, CDR2 FQNNGV, per germline. Trimming took 5 bases from V and 7 from J; bases not matched to a gene: 11. CDR3 nucleotide sequence: TGTGCCAGCAGCCCCCCCCTAGCGGGAGTTCGGAATGAGCAGTTCTTC. Amino acid sequence: CASSPPLAGVRNEQFF.

This clonotype is labeled medium-sized. Here the CDR3 DNA reads TGTGCCAGCAGCAACCGACAGGCCATCACAAGTACGGATGAGCAGTTCTTC. This sequence encodes CASSNRQAITSTDEQFF. The chain combines TRBV7-2 with TRBJ2-1, with D perhaps matching TRBD1 (6 bases). This CDR3 comprises 17 residues. With 5 bases removed from V and 8 bases from J, the gap between germline ends came to 25 bases. Per germline, CDR1 SGHTA and CDR2 FQGNSA.

The chain carries TRBV7-2 and TRBJ2-3; 10 bases match TRBD2. CDR3 length: 16 amino acids. Germline CDR1 and CDR2: SGHTA and FQGNSA. With 0 bases clipped from V and 4 bases from J, the junction kept 4 bases outside the gene matches. CDR3 sequence reads: CASSLALAGRADTQYF. CDR3 nucleotide sequence: TGTGCCAGCAGCTTAGCACTAGCGGGGAGAGCAGATACGCAGTATTTT.

The chain carries TRBV10-1 and TRBJ1-3, with D unclear. There are 13 residues in the CDR3. Trimming shortened V by 0 bases and J by 4 bases, and 4 bases separated the two germline ends. CDR1 is WNHNN and CDR2 is SYGVQD in the germline V gene (reference sequence). The CDR3 DNA reads as TGCGCCAGCAGTGAGTCCGGCGGAAACACCATATATTTT. It specifies CASSESGGNTIYF.

The chain uses TRBV10-2 and TRBJ2-4; perhaps D is TRBD1 or TRBD2 (5 bases each). CDR3 size: 13 residues. V was cut by 10 bases and J by 13 bases, with 23 bases left in between. Germline CDR1 is WSHSY and CDR2 is SAAADI. For the CDR3, the DNA is TGCGCCACGGGGCTGGATGGGAAAGACACGCAGTACTTC. Its protein product is CATGLDGKDTQYF.

Concerning this clonotype: A much larger clone differs from this one at a single base, so this may be a read error. The rearrangement joins TRBV6-5 to TRBJ2-1; possible D gene TRBD2, 6 bases. The CDR3 runs to 16 residues. CDR1 and CDR2 from the germline V gene are MNHEY and SVGAGI. The V and J ends lost 2 bases and 13 bases respectively, with 24 bases between them. CDR3 nucleotide sequence: TGTGCCAGCAGTTACGCCGCGGCCGGGGGTAGGGAGACCCAGTTCTTC. It encodes CASSYAAAGGRETQFF.

This clonotype has more than one count but fewer than ten. The chain has TRBV6-1 and TRBJ2-3, with 8 positions matching TRBD1. The V and J ends lost 0 bases and 5 bases, in that order; junction bases with no gene match: 4. The germline V gene has CDR1 MNHNS and CDR2 SASEGT. The CDR3 loop spans 15 amino acids. The CDR3 coding sequence is TGTGCCAGCAGTGAAGCGGCAGGGGGCTTAGATACGCAGTATTTT. Amino acids: CASSEAAGGLDTQYF.

This clonotype appeared a few times. V is TRBV6-1 and J is TRBJ2-2; 8 bases line up with TRBD1. The germline V gene encodes CDR1 MNHNS and CDR2 SASEGT. This CDR3 is built from 19 residues. Trimming cost V 8 bases and J 1 base; bases outside gene matches: 18. The CDR3 bases are TGTGCCAGCGGAAATAGGGCCATTTTAGGGACAGGGAACACCGGGGAGCTGTTTTTT. Its translation is CASGNRAILGTGNTGELFF.

The chain couples TRBV6-5 to TRBJ2-5; weak D call: TRBD1 (5 bases). The germline gives CDR1 MNHEY, CDR2 SVGAGI. CDR3 size: 15 residues. V lost 2 bases, J lost 0 bases, and 10 bases lay in between. The CDR3 spells CASSYRGSHQETQYF. The CDR3 nucleotides read TGTGCCAGCAGTTACAGGGGTTCACACCAAGAGACCCAGTACTTC.

The gene calls are TRBV6-1 and TRBJ2-2; D call uncertain. The length of the CDR3 is 13 residues. Germline-derived CDR1 and CDR2 are MNHNS and SASEGT. V was cut by 7 bases and J by 7 bases, with 13 bases left in between. The CDR3 reads CASNRENYGELFF. The CDR3 DNA follows: TGTGCCAGCAACCGTGAGAACTACGGGGAGCTGTTTTTT.

The V and J genes are TRBV10-3 and TRBJ1-6, with 9 positions matching TRBD1. V shed 11 bases and J 8 bases; nucleotides not matched to a gene: 4. This CDR3 has 12 amino acids. CDR1 is ENHRY, CDR2 SYGVKD, per germline. The DNA for the CDR3 is TGTGCCGTCCGGGACAGGGATTCACCCCTCCACTTT. Translating gives CAVRDRDSPLHF.

This rearrangement joins TRBV4-1 to TRBJ2-1; D gene uncertain. Between the trimmed V and J ends, which lost 1 base and 11 bases, there was a span of 12 bases. Per the germline V gene, CDR1 is MGHRA and CDR2 is YSYEKL. This CDR3 is 13 amino acids long. This chain's CDR3 is CASSQGGRDQQFF. CDR3 DNA: TGCGCCAGCAGCCAAGGAGGAAGGGATCAGCAGTTCTTC.

This clonotype was seen ten or more times. The V and J genes are TRBV6-5 and TRBJ2-5; the match to TRBD1 covers 7 bases. The DNA end lines up better with TRBJ2-7; the J call may be wrong. The CDR3 contains 13 residues. In germline, CDR1 is MNHEY, CDR2 SVGAGI. CDR3 in DNA: TGTGCCAGCAGTTTCCTACAGGGGCGCGAGCAGTACTTC. Encoded protein: CASSFLQGREQYF.

The chain links TRBV6-1 to TRBJ2-1; D may be TRBD1 (6 bases). The DNA end is a closer match to TRBJ2-5, so the J assignment may be wrong. Germline CDR1 reads MNHNS; CDR2 reads SASEGT. The CDR3 spans 15 residues. In DNA, the CDR3 is TGTGCCAGCAGTGAGTTCTGGGGGCATTCGGAGACCCAGTACTTC. Amino acids: CASSEFWGHSETQYF.

The chain uses TRBV7-3 and TRBJ2-3, with D hard to call. V lost 1 base to trimming and J lost 1 base, with 9 bases between them. Per the germline V gene, CDR1 is SGHTA and CDR2 is FQGTGA. The CDR3 extends over 15 amino acids. The CDR3 protein is CASSLMSQGTDTQYF. DNA for the CDR3: TGTGCCAGCAGCTTAATGTCTCAGGGCACAGATACGCAGTATTTT. Filled out from reference TRBV7-3 and TRBJ2-3, the complete variable domain reads GAGVSQTPSNKVTEKGKYVELRCDPISGHTALYWYRQSLGQGPEFLIYFQGTGAADDSGLPNDRFFAVRPEGSVSTLKIQRTERGDSAVYLCASSLMSQGTDTQYFGPGTRLTVL.

This rearrangement joins TRBV27 to TRBJ2-1, with D perhaps TRBD2 (6 bases). Germline V gives CDR1 MNHEY, CDR2 SMNVEV (reference sequence). CDR3 length: 17 amino acids. The V end lost 3 bases, the J end lost 5 bases, and 20 bases lay between the germline ends. The CDR3 here is CASSLRVPYGGNNEQFF. The DNA of the CDR3 is TGTGCCAGCAGTTTGAGGGTACCATATGGGGGGAACAATGAGCAGTTCTTC.

Comments on this clonotype: The junction and the germline gene differ at one end; a read error may be behind it. The chain is built from TRBV28 and TRBJ2-1; D gene uncertain. There are 17 residues in the CDR3. Germline V gene sequence: CDR1 MDHEN, CDR2 SYDVKM. CDR3 amino acids: CASSPSLPAVVANTQYF. In DNA, the CDR3 is TGTGCCAGCAGCCCCAGCCTTCCGGCTGTGGTAGCCAATACGCAGTATTTC.

This clonotype occurred many times. The V call is TRBV11-2, the J call TRBJ2-6; perhaps TRBD1 as D (6 bases). Trimming stripped 4 bases from V and 0 bases from J, with 13 bases between. The CDR3 runs 17 residues. Looked up from germline, CDR1 is SGHAT and CDR2 is FQNNGV. DNA for the CDR3: TGTGCCAGCAGCTCTCAGCTGACAGGCTCTGGGGCCAACGTCCTGACTTTC. It yields the protein CASSSQLTGSGANVLTF.

With respect to this clonotype: A read error may produce the germline difference seen at one junction end. The chain couples TRBV6-1 to TRBJ2-5; weak D call: TRBD2 (6 bases). Looked up from germline, CDR1 is MNHNS and CDR2 is SASEGT. The CDR3 sequence is 14 residues long. The CDR3 protein is CVSRDSWGQETQYF. CDR3 DNA sequence: TGTGTCAGCCGGGACTCCTGGGGCCAAGAGACCCAGTACTTC.

Details on this clonotype: Germline is not matched at one junction end, which may reflect a read error. The rearrangement links TRBV6-5 to TRBJ2-3; D assignment may be TRBD1 or TRBD2 (6 bases each). The length of the CDR3 is 16 residues. CDR1 is MNHEY and CDR2 is SVGAGI in the germline V gene. CDR3 region: CASSCLGGSGTETQYF. Written as DNA, the CDR3 is TGTGCCAGCAGTTGCCTCGGGGGCAGCGGCACAGAGACGCAGTATTTT.

V is TRBV6-5 and J is TRBJ2-7, with TRBD1 matching over 7 bases. The CDR3 sequence is 15 residues long. V lost 4 bases to trimming and J lost 0 bases; unmatched junction nucleotides: 6. Germline V gives CDR1 MNHEY, CDR2 SVGAGI. The CDR3 DNA reads TGTGCCAGCAGTTTTAGGACAGGTATCTCCTACGAGCAGTACTTC. Translated, it gives CASSFRTGISYEQYF.

This clonotype is labeled as medium-sized (0.01 to 0.1%). The chain uses TRBV6-5 and TRBJ2-1; D may be TRBD2 (6 bases). The CDR3 sequence is 17 residues long. Germline CDR1 and CDR2: MNHEY and SVGAGI. V was clipped by 0 bases and J by 4 bases, with 16 bases between them. The CDR3 sequence is CASSYSPLAGIYNEQFF. The CDR3 DNA sequence: TGTGCCAGCAGTTACTCTCCCCTCGCGGGAATTTACAATGAGCAGTTCTTC.

This clonotype appeared a few times. The chain carries TRBV6-1 and TRBJ2-1, with 8 nucleotides matching TRBD1. J was trimmed by 7 bases and V by 6 bases; bases with no gene match: 11. The CDR3 sequence is 15 residues long. Germline V gene lookup returns CDR1 MNHNS and CDR2 SASEGT. The CDR3: CASRPGQGVGNEQFF. CDR3 nucleotide sequence: TGTGCCAGCAGGCCTGGACAGGGAGTAGGTAATGAGCAGTTCTTC.

As regards this clonotype: The junction departs from germline at one end; a sequencing error may be responsible. The chain employs TRBV6-1 and TRBJ2-3, with D tentatively TRBD1 or TRBD2 (5 bases each). Judging by the DNA end, TRBJ2-7 fits better; the J call may be wrong. Germline V gives CDR1 MNHNS, CDR2 SASEGT. The CDR3 length is 15 residues. In DNA, the CDR3 is TGTGGCAGCAGTCCGGGGCCCTCGGCCAAAGATACGCAGTACTTC. It translates to CGSSPGPSAKDTQYF.

The V gene is TRBV28, the J gene TRBJ2-4; 9 nucleotides match TRBD1. Trimming removed 5 bases from V and 9 bases from J; junction bases left unmatched: 17. CDR3 length: 17 amino acids. CDR1 MDHEN and CDR2 SYDVKM come from the germline V gene. The CDR3: CASSPNYGGTGSGIQYF. The CDR3 DNA reads TGTGCCAGCAGTCCTAATTATGGAGGGACAGGGTCAGGCATTCAGTACTTC.